This T cell receptor (beta chain) was sequenced for a study of blood T cell repertoires in COVID-19. Study at large: COVID-19 samples collected from the United States, Italy and Spain covered acute and convalescent phases. Sources were T cells, B-cell-depleted T cells, or PBMCs; the material itself was cDNA or gDNA.

Sequencing used immunoSEQ multiplex PCR; TCRdb keeps in-frame clones, though not all of them. Here the sample spans about 210,000 clones, about 90% being singletons. Adults between about 18 and 89 years of age took part from about 24 US areas. Cohorts were determined from participant-reported clinical history. This CDR3 spans 12 amino acids. The J segment lost 6 bases and the V segment lost 5 bases, leaving 2 bases of the junction unmatched. Germline-derived CDR1 and CDR2 are SGHVS and FNYEAQ. The receptor was derived from a woman aged 18-29 years who had recovered from COVID-19. What was sequenced was PBMCs or T cells enriched from blood (not recorded which). The chain uses TRBV7-6 and TRBJ1-2; 8 nucleotides match TRBD1. The CDR3 sequence is CASSLQGDGYTF. The CDR3 coding sequence is TGTGCCAGCAGCCTACAGGGGGATGGCTACACCTTC.